Listed here is a single TCR beta chain. Measured with immunoSEQ multiplex PCR; TCRdb has only the in-frame clones, and not every one. The sample lists 110,000 to 150,000 clones, around 90% occurring once. The data stem from a study of T cell responses to AZD1222 COVID-19 vaccine. This CDR3 spans 12 amino acids. The germline V and J ends were trimmed by 6 bases and 12 bases, with 17 bases remaining between them. This material consisted of peripheral blood, taken on day 0 of AZD1222 vaccination. This receptor was obtained from an adult in good health. The chain uses TRBV12-3 or TRBV12-4 and TRBJ1-2, with TRBD1 as a possible D gene (6 bases). DNA of the CDR3: TGTGCCAGCAGCCAAAGACAGGCCCCCAACACCTTC. Translation: CASSQRQAPNTF.